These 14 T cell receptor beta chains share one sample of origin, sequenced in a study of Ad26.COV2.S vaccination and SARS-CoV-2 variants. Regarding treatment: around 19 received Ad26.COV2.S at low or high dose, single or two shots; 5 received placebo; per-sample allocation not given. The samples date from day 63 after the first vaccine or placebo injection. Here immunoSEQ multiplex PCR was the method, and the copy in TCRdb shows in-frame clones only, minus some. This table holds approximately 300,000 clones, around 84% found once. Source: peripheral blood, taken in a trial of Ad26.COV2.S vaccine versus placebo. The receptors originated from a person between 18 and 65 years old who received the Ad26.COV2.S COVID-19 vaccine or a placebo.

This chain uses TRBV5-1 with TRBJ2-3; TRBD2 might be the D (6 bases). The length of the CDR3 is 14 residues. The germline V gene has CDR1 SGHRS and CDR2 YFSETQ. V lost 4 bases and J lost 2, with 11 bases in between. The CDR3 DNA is TGCGCCAGCAGCCCTACTAGCCCCACAGATACGCAGTATTTT. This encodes CASSPTSPTDTQYF.

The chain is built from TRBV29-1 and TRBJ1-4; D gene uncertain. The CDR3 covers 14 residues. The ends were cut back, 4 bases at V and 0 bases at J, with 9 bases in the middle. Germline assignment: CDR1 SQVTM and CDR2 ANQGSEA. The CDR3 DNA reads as TGCAGCGTTGTGCAGCCTGCAACTAATGAAAAACTGTTTTTT. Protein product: CSVVQPATNEKLFF.

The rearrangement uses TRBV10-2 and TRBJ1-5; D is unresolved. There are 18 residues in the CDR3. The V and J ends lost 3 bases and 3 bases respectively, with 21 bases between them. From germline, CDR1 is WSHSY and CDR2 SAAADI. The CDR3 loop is CASSDPGRRAVPNQPQHF. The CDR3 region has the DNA TGCGCCAGCAGTGATCCTGGGAGGAGGGCAGTCCCCAATCAGCCCCAGCATTTT.

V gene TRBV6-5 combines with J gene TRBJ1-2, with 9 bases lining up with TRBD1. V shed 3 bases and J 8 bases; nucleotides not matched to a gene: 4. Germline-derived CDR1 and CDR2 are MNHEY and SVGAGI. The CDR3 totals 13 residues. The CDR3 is CASSYTGGRGYTF. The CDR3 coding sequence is TGTGCCAGCAGTTATACAGGGGGCAGGGGCTACACCTTC.

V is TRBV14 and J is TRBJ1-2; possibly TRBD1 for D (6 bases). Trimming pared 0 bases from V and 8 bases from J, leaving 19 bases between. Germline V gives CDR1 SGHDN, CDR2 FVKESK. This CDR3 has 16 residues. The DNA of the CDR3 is TGTGCCAGCAGCCAAGATCTAGAGGCAGGGGAAGGAGGCTACACCTTC. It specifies CASSQDLEAGEGGYTF.

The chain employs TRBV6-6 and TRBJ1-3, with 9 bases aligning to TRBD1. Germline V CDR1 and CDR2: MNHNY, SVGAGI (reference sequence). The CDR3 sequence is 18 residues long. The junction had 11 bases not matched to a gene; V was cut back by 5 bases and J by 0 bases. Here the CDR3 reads CASSRMTGTGTSGNTIYF. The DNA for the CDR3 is TGTGCCAGCAGTCGTATGACCGGGACAGGGACCTCTGGAAACACCATATATTTT.

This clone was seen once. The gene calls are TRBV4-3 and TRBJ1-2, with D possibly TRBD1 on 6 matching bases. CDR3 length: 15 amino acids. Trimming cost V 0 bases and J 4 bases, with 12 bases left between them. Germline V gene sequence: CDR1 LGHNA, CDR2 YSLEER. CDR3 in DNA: TGCGCCAGCAGCCAAGACCCACAGGGCTCCTATGGCTACACCTTC. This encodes CASSQDPQGSYGYTF.

The CDR3, as DNA: TGTGCCAGCAGGGCTAACTGGTTTCGCAATCAGCCCCAGCATTTT. Protein product: CASRANWFRNQPQHF. J is TRBJ1-5 and V is TRBV2; D is uncertain. CDR1 and CDR2 from the germline V gene are SNHLY and FYNNEI. This CDR3 comprises 15 residues. Deletions cut 6 bases from V and 2 bases from J, with 14 bases between.

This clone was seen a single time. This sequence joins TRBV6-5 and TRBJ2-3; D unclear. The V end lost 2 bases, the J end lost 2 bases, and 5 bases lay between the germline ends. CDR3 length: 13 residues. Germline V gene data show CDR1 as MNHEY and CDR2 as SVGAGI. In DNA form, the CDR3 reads TGTGCCAGCAGTTACGATATCACAGATACGCAGTATTTT. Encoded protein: CASSYDITDTQYF.

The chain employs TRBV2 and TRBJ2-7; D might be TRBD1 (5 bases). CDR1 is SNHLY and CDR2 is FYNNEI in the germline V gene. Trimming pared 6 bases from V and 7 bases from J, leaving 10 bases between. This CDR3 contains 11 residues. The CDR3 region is CASRTVAEQYF. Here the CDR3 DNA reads TGTGCCAGCAGGACAGTGGCGGAGCAGTACTTC.

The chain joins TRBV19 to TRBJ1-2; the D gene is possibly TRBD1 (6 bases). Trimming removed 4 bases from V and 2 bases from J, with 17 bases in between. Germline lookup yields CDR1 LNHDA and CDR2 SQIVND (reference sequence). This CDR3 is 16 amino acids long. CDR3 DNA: TGTGCCAGTAGTAGGGAAGGGGGACCGCTGAACTATGGCTACACCTTC. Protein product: CASSREGGPLNYGYTF.

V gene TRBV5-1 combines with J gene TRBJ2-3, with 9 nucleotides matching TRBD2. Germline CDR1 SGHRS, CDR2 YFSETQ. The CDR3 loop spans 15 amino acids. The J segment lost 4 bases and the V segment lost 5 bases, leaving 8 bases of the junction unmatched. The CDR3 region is CASSGLAGRADTQYF. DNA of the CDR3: TGCGCCAGCAGTGGTCTAGCGGGGAGGGCAGATACGCAGTATTTT.

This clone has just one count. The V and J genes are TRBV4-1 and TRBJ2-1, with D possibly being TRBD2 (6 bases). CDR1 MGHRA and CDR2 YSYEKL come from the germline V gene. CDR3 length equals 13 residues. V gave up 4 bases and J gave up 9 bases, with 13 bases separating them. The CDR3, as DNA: TGCGCCAGCAGCCCCCCCGGGGGAGCTGAGCAGTTCTTC. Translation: CASSPPGGAEQFF.

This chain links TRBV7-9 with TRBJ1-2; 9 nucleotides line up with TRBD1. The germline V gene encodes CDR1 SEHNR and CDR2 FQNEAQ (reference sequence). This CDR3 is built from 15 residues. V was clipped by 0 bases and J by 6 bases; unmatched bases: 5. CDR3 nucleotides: TGTGCCAGCAGCTTAGCGGGGACAGGGCAGGATGGCTACACCTTC. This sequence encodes CASSLAGTGQDGYTF.